These 14 T cell receptor beta chains share one sample of origin, sequenced in a study of blood T cell repertoires in COVID-19. Method: immunoSEQ multiplex PCR; TCRdb's copy keeps in-frame clones and lacks some. The sample lists approximately 51,000 clones, about 88% occurring once. The sample comprised peripheral blood. Source of these receptors: a middle-aged man with active COVID-19.

The rearrangement links TRBV5-1 to TRBJ1-1; 9 bases match TRBD1. The CDR3 is made up of 15 amino acids. Germline loops: CDR1 SGHRS, CDR2 YFSETQ. The V and J ends lost 2 bases and 5 bases, in that order; junction bases with no gene match: 7. This CDR3 is CASSFTGGIRTEAFF. CDR3 sequence (DNA): TGCGCCAGCAGCTTTACAGGGGGCATAAGGACTGAAGCTTTCTTT.

This clone was seen once. The chain combines TRBV9 with TRBJ1-2; maybe TRBD1 (5 bases). Germline CDR1 reads SGDLS; CDR2 reads YYNGEE. Trimming left V 0 bases short and J 4 bases short, with 16 bases between. The CDR3 consists of 16 residues. CDR3 region: CASSVEAAGFPYGYTF. The CDR3 nucleotides are TGTGCCAGCAGCGTAGAGGCGGCAGGGTTCCCCTATGGCTACACCTTC.

The chain combines TRBV7-2 with TRBJ2-1; 10 bases match TRBD2. CDR3 size: 14 residues. V was pared by 5 bases and J by 9 bases, with 7 bases of the junction left unmatched. CDR1 and CDR2 from the germline V gene are SGHTA and FQGNSA. The CDR3 is CASSRGTSVVEQFF. The CDR3 bases are TGTGCCAGCAGCAGAGGGACTAGCGTAGTTGAGCAGTTCTTC.

This rearrangement joins TRBV12-3 or TRBV12-4 to TRBJ2-3; D is uncertain. CDR3 length: 12 amino acids. V was pared by 2 bases and J by 5 bases, with 5 bases between. In DNA form, the CDR3 reads TGTGCCAGCAGTTTATCCATAGATACGCAGTATTTT. Translation gives CASSLSIDTQYF.

The chain links TRBV19 to TRBJ1-2; D may be TRBD1 (5 bases). The CDR3 is 13 amino acids. CDR1 and CDR2 from the germline V gene are LNHDA and SQIVND (reference sequence). The V end was cut by 5 bases, the J end by 2 bases, with 9 bases between. The CDR3 DNA follows: TGTGCCAGTAGTTCCCAGGGAAACTATGGCTACACCTTC. It specifies CASSSQGNYGYTF.

J is TRBJ2-7 and V is TRBV7-2; no reliable D call. The CDR3 length is 14 residues. The germline V and J ends were trimmed by 5 bases and 3 bases, with 14 bases remaining between them. Germline CDR1 reads SGHTA; CDR2 reads FQGNSA. CDR3 sequence reads: CASSPGPANYEQYF. The CDR3 nucleotides are TGTGCCAGCAGCCCCGGCCCAGCGAACTACGAGCAGTACTTC.

The V gene is TRBV28, the J gene TRBJ2-7; maybe TRBD2 (6 bases). V gave up 2 bases and J gave up 3 bases, with 14 bases separating them. The CDR3 spans 15 residues. Germline CDR1 reads MDHEN; CDR2 reads SYDVKM. The CDR3 coding sequence is TGTGCCAGCAGTTTACCTTCGGAGGGCCTCTACGAGCAGTACTTC. Translating it yields CASSLPSEGLYEQYF.

The V gene is TRBV24-1, the J gene TRBJ2-5; D might be TRBD2 (5 bases). There are 13 residues in the CDR3. Between the trimmed V and J ends, which lost 5 bases and 5 bases, there was a span of 11 bases. Germline assignment: CDR1 KGHDR and CDR2 SFDVKD. This chain's CDR3 is CATSGLAGETQYF. The CDR3 DNA is TGTGCCACCAGTGGGCTAGCCGGGGAGACCCAGTACTTC.

The chain employs TRBV7-9 and TRBJ2-1; 8 nucleotides match TRBD2. This CDR3 contains 14 residues. Germline trimming cut 2 bases from V and 9 bases from J; bases unmatched to any gene: 6. CDR1 and CDR2 (germline): SEHNR, FQNEAQ (reference sequence). The CDR3 sequence: CASSLISGSVEQFF. For the CDR3, the DNA is TGTGCCAGCAGCTTAATCAGCGGGAGTGTTGAGCAGTTCTTC. The variable domain in full, completed from reference TRBV7-9 and TRBJ2-1, reads DTGVSQNPRHKITKRGQNVTFRCDPISEHNRLYWYRQTLGQGPEFLTYFQNEAQLEKSRLLSDRFSAERPKGSFSTLEIQRTEQGDSAMYLCASSLISGSVEQFFGPGTRLTVL.

The V and J genes are TRBV27 and TRBJ2-7; 8 bases map to TRBD1. CDR3 length equals 16 residues. With V trimmed by 6 bases and J by 5 bases, 15 bases remained unmatched. Germline V gene sequence: CDR1 MNHEY, CDR2 SMNVEV (reference sequence). The CDR3 bases are TGTGCCAGCAGCCGTACCCTCGAGACAGGGGTCAACGAGCAGTACTTC. It specifies CASSRTLETGVNEQYF.

The J gene is TRBJ1-1, the V gene TRBV5-1, with a tentative D call TRBD1 (6 bases). V shed 5 bases and J shed 3 bases, with 14 bases lying between them. Germline CDR1 SGHRS, CDR2 YFSETQ. The CDR3 is made up of 14 amino acids. CDR3 sequence: CASRPGQFDTEAFF. In DNA form, the CDR3 reads TGCGCCAGCAGACCCGGACAGTTCGACACTGAAGCTTTCTTT.

The genes are TRBV7-9 and TRBJ1-3, with D possibly TRBD1 on 6 matching bases. CDR1 is SEHNR, CDR2 FQNEAQ, per germline (reference sequence). Trimming took 5 bases from V and 1 from J, leaving 9 bases between them. The CDR3 length is 14 residues. The CDR3 DNA is TGTGCCAGCAGCACCACAGGGTCTGGAAACACCATATATTTT. This encodes CASSTTGSGNTIYF.

This chain uses TRBV12-2 with TRBJ1-1; whether TRBD1, the table's D call, matches the DNA was not checked. TRBV12-2 has pseudogene status. The CDR3 totals 17 residues. The CDR3 DNA reads as TGTGCAAGACTTCGTCGTGGGACAGGGGGCCGGGGCACTGAAGCTTTCTTT. Translation: CARLRRGTGGRGTEAFF.

The V call is TRBV9, the J call TRBJ1-5, with TRBD1 matching over 9 bases. CDR1 is SGDLS, CDR2 YYNGEE, per germline. The trim removed 3 bases at V and 7 bases at J, leaving 5 bases unmatched. The CDR3 sequence is 14 residues long. DNA of the CDR3: TGTGCCAGCAGCGGGGGGACAGGGCGACAGCCCCAGCATTTT. It specifies CASSGGTGRQPQHF.